One sample yielded the 30 T cell receptor beta chains listed below, sequenced in a study of blood T cells in healthy people across ages. The second PCR ran 7 to 11 cycles with a sample-barcoded 5' primer and J-beta primers. Using its own MiXCR run on the 5' RACE reads, TCRdb lists one record per CDR3 protein. The table records 600,000 to 850,000 distinct CDR3 sequences, 25% of them present only once. The same sample was also used in a study of T cells of mothers and their children.

The source material was blood. Receptors originate from a boy aged 5 to 17 in good health.

This clonotype was found a few times. This chain joins TRBV5-1 and TRBJ1-5, with a tentative D call TRBD1 (5 bases). V was cut by 4 bases and J by 4 bases, with 15 bases left in between. Germline CDR1 and CDR2: SGHRS and YFSETQ. CDR3 length equals 15 residues. This chain's CDR3 is CASSGRDVGNQPQHF. CDR3 nucleotides: TGCGCCAGCAGCGGGAGGGACGTGGGAAATCAGCCCCAGCATTTT.

A remark on this clonotype: An end of the junction differs from the germline gene, which may be a read error. The chain is built from TRBV7-9 and TRBJ2-5; D gene unclear. Germline CDR1 and CDR2: SEHNR and FQNEAQ (reference sequence). There are 14 residues in the CDR3. CDR3 loop: CASSSTGYEESQYF. The CDR3 DNA reads TGTGCCAGCAGCTCCACTGGATACGAAGAGAGCCAGTACTTC.

The rearrangement uses TRBV7-9 and TRBJ1-1; D remains unclear. This CDR3 region has 12 residues. Germline CDR1 and CDR2: SEHNR and FQNEAQ (reference sequence). The V gene lost 0 bases and the J gene lost 7 bases, with 6 bases spanning the gap. The CDR3 region has the DNA TGTGCCAGCAGCTTAGCAGGTAATGAAGCTTTCTTT. Protein product: CASSLAGNEAFF.

This rearrangement joins TRBV2 to TRBJ2-3; D is unresolved. The CDR3 length is 14 residues. Germline values: CDR1 SNHLY, CDR2 FYNNEI. V was cut by 7 bases and J by 1 base, with 12 bases left in between. The CDR3 region has the DNA TGTGCCAGCACCACCGGCCTTGGCACAGATACGCAGTATTTT. This encodes CASTTGLGTDTQYF. The full variable domain, completed using reference TRBV2 and TRBJ2-3, is EPEVTQTPSHQVTQMGQEVILRCVPISNHLYFYWYRQILGQKVEFLVSFYNNEISEKSEIFDDQFSVERPDGSNFTLKIRSTKLEDSAMYFCASTTGLGTDTQYFGPGTRLTVL.

In its sample, this clonotype was seen a few times. V gene TRBV2 combines with J gene TRBJ2-6; 12 bases are shared with TRBD1. Germline V CDR1 and CDR2: SNHLY, FYNNEI. The trim removed 7 bases at V and 4 bases at J, leaving 5 bases unmatched. There are 16 residues in the CDR3. CDR3 DNA: TGTGCCAGCATGGGGACAGGGGGCTCGGGGGCCAACGTCCTGACTTTC. Encoded protein: CASMGTGGSGANVLTF.

This sequence joins TRBV7-8 and TRBJ2-1; the match to TRBD2 covers 9 bases. The ends lost 2 bases at V and 8 bases at J; junction bases unmatched: 7. Germline assignment: CDR1 SGHVS and CDR2 FQNEAQ. CDR3 length: 15 residues. The CDR3 sequence: CASSLRLAVGYEQFF. The DNA for the CDR3 is TGTGCCAGCAGCTTACGACTAGCGGTTGGGTATGAGCAGTTCTTC.

This clonotype was counted between two and nine times. The rearrangement links TRBV7-3 to TRBJ2-5; TRBD2 is a possible D gene (5 bases). The DNA matches TRBJ2-1 better at its end, which makes the J call doubtful. This CDR3 comprises 13 residues. CDR1 is SGHTA and CDR2 is FQGTGA in the germline V gene. CDR3: CASSLLSGSEQFF. The CDR3 DNA reads TGTGCCAGCAGCTTATTGAGTGGGAGTGAGCAGTTCTTC.

This clonotype was seen a handful of times. This chain uses TRBV29-1 with TRBJ2-5, with D hard to call. Trimming stripped 7 bases from V and 11 bases from J, with 17 bases between. The CDR3 contains 11 residues. CDR1 is SQVTM and CDR2 is ANQGSEA in the germline V gene. In DNA form, the CDR3 reads TGCAGCGCCACACAAGGTATAATGCAGTACTTC. Protein: CSATQGIMQYF. Full variable domain (remainder filled in from reference TRBV29-1 and TRBJ2-5): SAVISQKPSRDICQRGTSLTIQCQVDSQVTMMFWYRQQPGQSLTLIATANQGSEATYESGFVIDKFPISRPNLTFSTLTVSNMSPEDSSIYLCSATQGIMQYFGPGTRLLVL.

There are a few counts of this clonotype. The V and J genes are TRBV15 and TRBJ1-1, with D unresolved. The CDR3 runs to 16 residues. Trimming pared 0 bases from V and 7 bases from J, leaving 18 bases between. Germline V gene data show CDR1 as LNHNV and CDR2 as YYDKDF (reference sequence). The CDR3 sequence is CATSRDPRTVTGEAFF. CDR3 nucleotides: TGTGCCACCAGCAGAGATCCCCGGACTGTAACTGGTGAAGCTTTCTTT.

This clonotype was found a few times. V gene TRBV28 combines with J gene TRBJ2-7; a weak D match, TRBD1 (5 bases). V lost 2 bases, J lost 5 bases, and 10 bases lay in between. The V gene's germline CDR1 is MDHEN and CDR2 SYDVKM. This CDR3 region has 13 residues. CDR3 region: CASSLSARDEQYF. In DNA form, the CDR3 reads TGTGCCAGCAGTTTAAGCGCCAGGGACGAGCAGTACTTC.

This chain uses TRBV7-9 with TRBJ2-5; D gene unclear. The last part of the DNA fits TRBJ2-7 better; the J call may be wrong. This CDR3 is 15 amino acids long. Germline V lookup: CDR1 SEHNR, CDR2 FQNEAQ (reference sequence). This chain's CDR3 is CASSLEVGLADEQYF. The DNA for the CDR3 is TGTGCCAGCAGCTTAGAAGTCGGGTTAGCAGACGAGCAGTACTTC.

The chain is built from TRBV28 and TRBJ2-2, with 12 bases that match TRBD2. The CDR3 runs 16 residues. Trimming at V came to 7 bases and at J to 4 bases, leaving 7 bases not matched to a gene. Germline CDR1 MDHEN, CDR2 SYDVKM. The CDR3 DNA follows: TGTGCCAGCATGCTAGCGGGGGGGCTTATCACCGGGGAGCTGTTTTTT. Protein: CASMLAGGLITGELFF. The full variable domain, completed using reference TRBV28 and TRBJ2-2, is DVKVTQSSRYLVKRTGEKVFLECVQDMDHENMFWYRQDPGLGLRLIYFSYDVKMKEKGDIPEGYSVSREKKERFSLILESASTNQTSMYLCASMLAGGLITGELFFGEGSRLTVL.

This clonotype has only a few counts. The CDR3 DNA follows: TGTGCCAGCTCACCACGGGGGACCGCGGCTGGAAACACCATATATTTT. It specifies CASSPRGTAAGNTIYF. The chain uses TRBV18 and TRBJ1-3; possibly TRBD1 for D (5 bases). Germline CDR1 and CDR2: KGHSH and LQKENI. V dropped 1 base and J dropped 2 bases, with 12 bases sitting between them. The CDR3 loop spans 16 amino acids.

This clonotype was seen a handful of times. The V call is TRBV29-1, the J call TRBJ2-1; the D gene could be TRBD1 or TRBD2 (5 bases each). V was pared by 8 bases and J by 3 bases, with 17 bases between. CDR3 length: 14 amino acids. Germline assignment: CDR1 SQVTM and CDR2 ANQGSEA. The CDR3 reads CSSWDLPHYNEQFF. CDR3 sequence (DNA): TGCAGCTCATGGGACCTTCCCCACTACAATGAGCAGTTCTTC.

CDR3 loop: CASSLVNPGTQYF. CDR3 sequence (DNA): TGTGCCAGCAGTTTAGTCAATCCCGGCACCCAGTACTTC. The J gene is TRBJ2-5, the V gene TRBV28; no reliable D call. The V end lost 2 bases, the J end lost 8 bases, and 12 bases lay between the germline ends. The CDR3 loop spans 13 amino acids. Germline assignment: CDR1 MDHEN and CDR2 SYDVKM.

This CDR3 reads CASSKTSGRETQYF. CDR3 DNA: TGTGCCAGCAGCAAGACTAGCGGGAGAGAGACCCAGTACTTC. The chain joins TRBV21-1 to TRBJ2-5; TRBD2, the table's D call, was not compared with the DNA. TRBV21-1 is flagged as a pseudogene. The CDR3 has 14 residues.

The chain joins TRBV7-9 to TRBJ1-5, with D perhaps matching TRBD1 (5 bases). V was trimmed by 1 base and J by 7 bases, leaving 11 bases between them. Germline V CDR1 and CDR2: SEHNR, FQNEAQ (reference sequence). The CDR3 is 14 amino acids. CDR3 sequence (DNA): TGTGCCAGCAGCTTAGGGGGGGATGCACAGCCCCAGCATTTT. As protein: CASSLGGDAQPQHF.

This clonotype occurred a few times. The chain uses TRBV3-1 and TRBJ2-7; D possibly corresponds to TRBD2 (6 bases). The germline V gene has CDR1 LGHDT and CDR2 YNNKEL (reference sequence). The V and J ends lost 4 bases and 3 bases respectively, with 13 bases between them. This CDR3 contains 14 residues. This CDR3 reads CASSPTRPGYEQYF. The CDR3, as DNA: TGTGCCAGCAGCCCGACTAGGCCGGGCTACGAGCAGTACTTC.

The chain carries TRBV12-3 or TRBV12-4 and TRBJ2-3; possibly TRBD2 for D (6 bases). The CDR3 contains 13 residues. With 4 bases removed from V and 5 bases from J, the gap between germline ends came to 10 bases. The CDR3 nucleotides are TGTGCCAGCAGTTCGGCGGAGGGAGATACGCAGTATTTT. As protein: CASSSAEGDTQYF.

The J gene is TRBJ1-1, the V gene TRBV5-6; D gene uncertain. Germline V gene lookup returns CDR1 SGHDT and CDR2 YYEEEE. With 0 bases removed from V and 6 bases from J, the gap between germline ends came to 6 bases. The CDR3 is 12 amino acids. CDR3 nucleotide sequence: TGTGCCAGCAGCTTGGGAAGTTCTGAAGCTTTCTTT. Translating gives CASSLGSSEAFF.

The rearrangement joins TRBV3-1 to TRBJ2-5, with D perhaps matching TRBD2 (6 bases). The end of the DNA aligns better with TRBJ2-1, so the J call may be wrong. CDR3 size: 15 residues. The germline gives CDR1 LGHDT, CDR2 YNNKEL (reference sequence). CDR3 DNA sequence: TGTGCCAGCAGCCAGGGAGGCTTGTCCTACAATGAGCAGTTCTTC. It specifies CASSQGGLSYNEQFF.

Remarks on this clonotype: Relative to the germline gene, one junction end is altered; a read error may explain this. This rearrangement joins TRBV4-1 to TRBJ1-4; tentative D call: TRBD1 (6 bases). The CDR3 spans 16 residues. CDR1 is MGHRA and CDR2 is YSYEKL in the germline V gene. For the CDR3, the DNA is TGCGCTAGCAGCCAAGATCCGACAGGTACCTATGAAAAACTGTTTTTT. It is translated as CASSQDPTGTYEKLFF.

The chain uses TRBV2 and TRBJ2-7, with D uncertain. CDR1 SNHLY and CDR2 FYNNEI come from the germline V gene. The CDR3 covers 12 residues. Between the trimmed V and J ends, which lost 7 bases and 6 bases, there was a span of 13 bases. This chain's CDR3 is CASTSSEVEQYF. In DNA form, the CDR3 reads TGTGCCAGCACCTCGAGCGAGGTCGAGCAGTACTTC. Together with reference TRBV2 and TRBJ2-7, the CDR3 gives the full variable domain: EPEVTQTPSHQVTQMGQEVILRCVPISNHLYFYWYRQILGQKVEFLVSFYNNEISEKSEIFDDQFSVERPDGSNFTLKIRSTKLEDSAMYFCASTSSEVEQYFGPGTRLTVT.

The chain joins TRBV5-6 to TRBJ2-5, with a weak D call TRBD2 (6 bases). Trimming stripped 4 bases from V and 5 bases from J, with 21 bases between. The CDR3 is 16 amino acids. CDR1 and CDR2 (germline): SGHDT, YYEEEE. The CDR3 loop is CASSHAGPGWRETQYF. The CDR3 DNA reads as TGTGCCAGCAGCCATGCGGGGCCGGGCTGGCGGGAGACCCAGTACTTC. The complete variable domain, with remaining parts taken from reference TRBV5-6 and TRBJ2-5, reads DAGVTQSPTHLIKTRGQQVTLRCSPKSGHDTVSWYQQALGQGPQFIFQYYEEEERQRGNFPDRFSGHQFPNYSSELNVNALLLGDSALYLCASSHAGPGWRETQYFGPGTRLLVL.

This clonotype was recorded at least ten times. The gene calls are TRBV7-2 and TRBJ2-2; 8 bases are shared with TRBD2. With V trimmed by 5 bases and J by 2 bases, 1 base remained unmatched. Germline V lookup: CDR1 SGHTA, CDR2 FQGNSA. CDR3 length: 14 residues. This chain's CDR3 is CASSTSGNTGELFF. In nucleotides, the CDR3 is TGTGCCAGCAGCACTAGCGGCAACACCGGGGAGCTGTTTTTT.

The chain joins TRBV5-1 to TRBJ2-3; D is undetermined. This CDR3 spans 14 amino acids. Germline CDR1 reads SGHRS; CDR2 reads YFSETQ. V dropped 4 bases and J dropped 1 base, with 10 bases sitting between them. The CDR3 here is CASSPNPGTDTQYF. DNA of the CDR3: TGCGCCAGCAGCCCTAACCCGGGCACAGATACGCAGTATTTT.

CDR3 protein: CASSPRTGLTYEQYF. CDR3 bases: TGTGCCAGCAGCCCCCGGACAGGGCTGACCTACGAGCAGTACTTC. This chain connects TRBV14 to TRBJ2-7; 8 bases align to TRBD1. Germline V lookup: CDR1 SGHDN, CDR2 FVKESK. Losses at the gene ends were 4 bases for V and 2 bases for J; bases not matched to a gene: 7. This CDR3 comprises 15 residues. The full variable domain, with the rest looked up from reference TRBV14 and TRBJ2-7, is EAGVTQFPSHSVIEKGQTVTLRCDPISGHDNLYWYRRVMGKEIKFLLHFVKESKQDESGMPNNRFLAERTGGTYSTLKVQPAELEDSGVYFCASSPRTGLTYEQYFGPGTRLTVT.

The rearrangement uses TRBV12-3 or TRBV12-4 and TRBJ2-5; 7 bases agree with TRBD2. J lost 4 bases, V lost 2 bases, and 1 base had no gene match. The CDR3 sequence is 13 residues long. Here the CDR3 DNA reads TGTGCCAGCAGTTTAAGGGAGGGAGAGACCCAGTACTTC. Translation gives CASSLREGETQYF.

V is TRBV5-5 and J is TRBJ2-1, with D hard to call. CDR3 length equals 15 residues. The germline V and J ends were trimmed by 4 bases and 4 bases, with 15 bases remaining between them. Germline V CDR1 and CDR2: SGHKS, YYEKEE (reference sequence). CDR3 sequence (DNA): TGTGCCAGCAGCGTGGACGGTGGCCGATACAATGAGCAGTTCTTC. Its translation is CASSVDGGRYNEQFF.

This chain joins TRBV6-6 and TRBJ2-7, with D possibly being TRBD1 (5 bases). V shed 1 base and J shed 2 bases, with 15 bases lying between them. CDR3 size: 16 residues. Germline V gene sequence: CDR1 MNHNY, CDR2 SVGAGI (reference sequence). CDR3 residues: CASSYYPETVTYEQYF. The CDR3 DNA sequence: TGTGCCAGCAGTTACTATCCTGAGACAGTAACCTACGAGCAGTACTTC.